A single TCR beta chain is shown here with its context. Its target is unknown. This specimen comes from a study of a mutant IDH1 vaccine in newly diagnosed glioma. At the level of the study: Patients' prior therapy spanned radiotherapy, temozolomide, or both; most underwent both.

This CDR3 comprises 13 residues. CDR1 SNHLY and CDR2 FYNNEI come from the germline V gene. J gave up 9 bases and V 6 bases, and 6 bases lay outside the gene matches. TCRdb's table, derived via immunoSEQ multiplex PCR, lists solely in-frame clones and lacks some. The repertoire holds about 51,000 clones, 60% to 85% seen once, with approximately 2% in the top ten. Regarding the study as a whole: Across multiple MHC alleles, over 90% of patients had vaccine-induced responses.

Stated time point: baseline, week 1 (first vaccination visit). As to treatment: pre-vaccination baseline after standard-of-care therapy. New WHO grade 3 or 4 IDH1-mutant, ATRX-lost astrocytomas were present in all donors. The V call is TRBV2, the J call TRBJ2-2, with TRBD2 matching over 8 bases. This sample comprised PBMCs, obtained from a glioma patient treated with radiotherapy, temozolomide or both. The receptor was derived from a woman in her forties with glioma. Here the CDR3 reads CASRLAVQRELFF. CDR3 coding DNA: TGTGCCAGCAGACTAGCGGTTCAACGGGAGCTGTTTTTT.